The sample holds one count of the clone carrying this T cell receptor beta chain. V dropped 5 bases and J dropped 1; count of bases not matched to a gene: 14. CDR1 is MDHEN and CDR2 is SYDVKM in the germline V gene. The CDR3 contains 17 residues. The data were taken from a study of blood T cell repertoires in COVID-19. The protocol was immunoSEQ multiplex PCR, while the TCRdb copy is restricted to in-frame clones and leaves out a portion. The sample contains a few hundred thousand clones, approximately 84% of which appear only once. The chain has TRBV28 and TRBJ2-7; 7 bases fit TRBD1. Sequencing was carried out using PBMCs or T cells enriched from blood (not recorded which). The TCR originated in a woman in her 30s who had recovered from COVID-19. The CDR3 region is CASSLPGAGGISYEQYF. The CDR3 DNA sequence: TGTGCCAGCAGTCTCCCAGGCGCAGGGGGAATATCCTACGAGCAGTACTTC.